One T cell receptor beta chain is described in this entry. What it binds is unknown. The CDR3 is made up of 14 amino acids. Trimming shortened V by 5 bases and J by 4 bases, and 11 bases separated the two germline ends. Germline CDR1 reads SEHNR; CDR2 reads FQNEAQ (reference sequence). The sample belongs to a study of early T cells in non-severe SARS-CoV-2 infection. Study-level information: The input, bulk RNA from unsorted whole blood, was sequenced, and chains were unpaired.

Individual cDNA molecules were tagged with unique molecular identifiers, the study reported. A single record per CDR3 protein comes from TCRdb applying MiXCR to the 5' RACE reads. The profile shows 80,000 to 100,000 distinct CDR3 sequences, approximately 13% of them singletons. General study points: Anti-spike CD8 responses were favored by VDJdb matching, which missed private and CD4 specificities.

The sample was whole blood. The clonotype was recovered from an adult who was a healthcare worker with PCR-confirmed SARS-CoV-2 infection or an uninfected control (not recorded which). The chain uses TRBV7-9 and TRBJ1-4; D possibly corresponds to TRBD1 (5 bases). The CDR3 is CASSLGTLNEKLFF. The CDR3 DNA is TGTGCCAGCAGCCTTGGGACCCTTAATGAAAAACTGTTTTTT.